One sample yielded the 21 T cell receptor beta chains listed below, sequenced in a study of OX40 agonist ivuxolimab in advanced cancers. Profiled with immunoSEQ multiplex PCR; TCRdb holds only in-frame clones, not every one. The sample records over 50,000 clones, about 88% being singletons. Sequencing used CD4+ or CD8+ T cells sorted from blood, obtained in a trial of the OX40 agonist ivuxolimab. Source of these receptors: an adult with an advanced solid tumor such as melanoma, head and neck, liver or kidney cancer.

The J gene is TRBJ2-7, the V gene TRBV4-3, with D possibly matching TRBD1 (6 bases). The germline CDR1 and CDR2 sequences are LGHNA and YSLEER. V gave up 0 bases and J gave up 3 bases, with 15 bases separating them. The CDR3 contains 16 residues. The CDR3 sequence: CASSQDIGQILYEQYF. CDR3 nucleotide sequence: TGCGCCAGCAGCCAAGATATCGGACAGATTCTCTACGAGCAGTACTTC.

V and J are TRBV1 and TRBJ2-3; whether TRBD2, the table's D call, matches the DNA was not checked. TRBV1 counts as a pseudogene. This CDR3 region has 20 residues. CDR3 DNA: TGCACCAGCAGCCAAGTAAAGCCTGGGGGCGGGAGGGGTGTCACAGATACGCAGTATTTT. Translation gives CTSSQVKPGGGRGVTDTQYF.

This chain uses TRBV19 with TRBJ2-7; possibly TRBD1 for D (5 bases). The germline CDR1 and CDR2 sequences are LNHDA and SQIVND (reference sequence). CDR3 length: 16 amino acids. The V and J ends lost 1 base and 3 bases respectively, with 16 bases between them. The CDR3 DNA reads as TGTGCCAGTAGTATAGGTCTTTCGGACAAGTACTACGAGCAGTACTTC. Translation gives CASSIGLSDKYYEQYF. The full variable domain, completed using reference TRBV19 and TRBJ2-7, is DGGITQSPKYLFRKEGQNVTLSCEQNLNHDAMYWYRQDPGQGLRLIYYSQIVNDFQKGDIAEGYSVSREKKESFPLTVTSAQKNPTAFYLCASSIGLSDKYYEQYFGPGTRLTVT.

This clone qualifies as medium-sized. The CDR3 bases are TGTGCCAGCAGCTTAAGGGGGGGCAATGAGCAGTTCTTC. Translated, it gives CASSLRGGNEQFF. The rearrangement uses TRBV13 and TRBJ2-1, with D possibly matching TRBD2 (7 bases). The CDR3 runs 13 residues. Germline assignment: CDR1 PRHDT and CDR2 FYEKMQ (reference sequence). Between the trimmed V and J ends, which lost 2 bases and 6 bases, there was a span of 8 bases.

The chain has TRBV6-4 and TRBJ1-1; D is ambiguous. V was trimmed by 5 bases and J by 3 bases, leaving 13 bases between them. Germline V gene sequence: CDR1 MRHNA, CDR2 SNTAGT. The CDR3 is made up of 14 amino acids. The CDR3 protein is CASSLDGDHTEAFF. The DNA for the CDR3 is TGTGCCAGCAGTCTGGATGGGGATCACACTGAAGCTTTCTTT.

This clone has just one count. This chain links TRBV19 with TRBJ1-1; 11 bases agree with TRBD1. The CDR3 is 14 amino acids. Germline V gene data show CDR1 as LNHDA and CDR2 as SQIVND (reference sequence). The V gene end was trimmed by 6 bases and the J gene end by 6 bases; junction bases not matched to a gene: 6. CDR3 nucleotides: TGTGCCAGTAGGATGGGACAGGGGGTCCCTGAAGCTTTCTTT. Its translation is CASRMGQGVPEAFF.

The CDR3 sequence is CASSLTLAGGTYEQYF. In DNA, the CDR3 is TGTGCCAGCAGTTTGACCCTAGCGGGAGGGACCTACGAGCAGTACTTC. This chain uses TRBV28 with TRBJ2-5; 12 bases agree with TRBD2. TRBJ2-7 matches the DNA end more closely, so the J call is doubtful. Germline V CDR1 and CDR2: MDHEN, SYDVKM. The CDR3 extends over 16 amino acids.

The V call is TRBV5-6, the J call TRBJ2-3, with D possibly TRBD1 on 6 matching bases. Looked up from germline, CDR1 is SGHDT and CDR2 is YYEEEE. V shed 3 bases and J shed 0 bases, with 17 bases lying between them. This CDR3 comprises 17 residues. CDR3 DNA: TGTGCCAGCAGCTGGGGCGCAGGGGCTTCTAGCACAGATACGCAGTATTTT. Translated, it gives CASSWGAGASSTDTQYF.

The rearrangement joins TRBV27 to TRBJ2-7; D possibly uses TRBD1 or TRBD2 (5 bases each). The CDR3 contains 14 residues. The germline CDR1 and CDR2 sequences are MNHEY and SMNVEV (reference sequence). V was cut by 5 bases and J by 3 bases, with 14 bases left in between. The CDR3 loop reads CASSRWGSNYEQYF. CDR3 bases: TGTGCCAGCAGTCGTTGGGGGAGTAACTACGAGCAGTACTTC.

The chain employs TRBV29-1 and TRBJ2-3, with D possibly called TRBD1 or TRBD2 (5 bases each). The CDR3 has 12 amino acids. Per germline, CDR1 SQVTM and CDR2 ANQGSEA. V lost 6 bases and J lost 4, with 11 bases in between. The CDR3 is CSVDRDPDTQYF. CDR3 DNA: TGCAGCGTGGACCGGGACCCAGATACGCAGTATTTT.

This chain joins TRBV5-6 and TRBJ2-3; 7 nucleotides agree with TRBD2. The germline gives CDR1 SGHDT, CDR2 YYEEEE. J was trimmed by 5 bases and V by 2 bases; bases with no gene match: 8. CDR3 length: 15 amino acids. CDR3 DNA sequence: TGTGCCAGCAGCTTCGTGGGAGGGCCTATAGATACGCAGTATTTT. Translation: CASSFVGGPIDTQYF. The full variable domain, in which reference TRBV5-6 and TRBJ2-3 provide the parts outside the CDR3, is DAGVTQSPTHLIKTRGQQVTLRCSPKSGHDTVSWYQQALGQGPQFIFQYYEEEERQRGNFPDRFSGHQFPNYSSELNVNALLLGDSALYLCASSFVGGPIDTQYFGPGTRLTVL.

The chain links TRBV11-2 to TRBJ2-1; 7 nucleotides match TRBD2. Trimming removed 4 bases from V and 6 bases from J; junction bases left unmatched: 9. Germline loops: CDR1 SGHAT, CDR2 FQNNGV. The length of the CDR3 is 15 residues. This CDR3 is CASSSLAGLLNEQFF. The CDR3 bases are TGTGCCAGCAGCTCGTTAGCGGGCCTTCTCAATGAGCAGTTCTTC.

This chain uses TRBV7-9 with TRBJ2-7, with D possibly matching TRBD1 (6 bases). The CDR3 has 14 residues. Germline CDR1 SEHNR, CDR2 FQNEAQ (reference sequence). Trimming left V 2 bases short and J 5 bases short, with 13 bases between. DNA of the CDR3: TGTGCCAGCAGCTTATCGTGGGGGCCTGACGAGCAGTACTTC. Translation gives CASSLSWGPDEQYF.

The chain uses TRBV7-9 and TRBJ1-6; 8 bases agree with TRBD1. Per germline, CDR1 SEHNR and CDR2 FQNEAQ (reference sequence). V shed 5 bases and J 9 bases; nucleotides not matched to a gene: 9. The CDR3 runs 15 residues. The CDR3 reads CASSPGQGAGSPLHF. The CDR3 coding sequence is TGTGCCAGCAGCCCGGGCCAGGGGGCAGGTTCACCCCTCCACTTT.

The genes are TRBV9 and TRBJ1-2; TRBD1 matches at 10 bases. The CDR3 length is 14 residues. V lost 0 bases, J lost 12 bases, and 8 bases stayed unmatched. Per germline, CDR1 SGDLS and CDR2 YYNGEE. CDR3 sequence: CASSVVSGTGDHTF. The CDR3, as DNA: TGTGCCAGCAGCGTAGTCTCCGGGACAGGGGATCACACCTTC.

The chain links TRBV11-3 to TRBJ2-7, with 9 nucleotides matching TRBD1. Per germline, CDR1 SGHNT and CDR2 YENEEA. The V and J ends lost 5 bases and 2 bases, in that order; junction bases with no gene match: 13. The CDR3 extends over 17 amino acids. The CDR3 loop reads CASSHHGARTGAYEQYF. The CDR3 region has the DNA TGTGCCAGCAGCCACCACGGGGCCCGGACAGGGGCCTACGAGCAGTACTTC. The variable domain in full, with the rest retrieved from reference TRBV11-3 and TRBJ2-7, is EAGVVQSPRYKIIEKKQPVAFWCNPISGHNTLYWYLQNLGQGPELLIRYENEEAVDDSQLPKDRFSAERLKGVDSTLKIQPAELGDSAVYLCASSHHGARTGAYEQYFGPGTRLTVT.

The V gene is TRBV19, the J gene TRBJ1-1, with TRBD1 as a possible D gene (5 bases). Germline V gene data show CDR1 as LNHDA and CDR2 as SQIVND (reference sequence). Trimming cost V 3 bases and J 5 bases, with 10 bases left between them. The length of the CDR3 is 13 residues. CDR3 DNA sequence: TGTGCCAGTAGTATGGGGGGTATAACTGAAGCTTTCTTT. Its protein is CASSMGGITEAFF.

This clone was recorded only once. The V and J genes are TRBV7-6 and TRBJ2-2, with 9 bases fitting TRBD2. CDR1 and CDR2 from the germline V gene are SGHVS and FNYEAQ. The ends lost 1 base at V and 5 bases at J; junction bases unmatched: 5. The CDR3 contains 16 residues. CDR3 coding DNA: TGTGCCAGCAGCTTAGTGAGGACTAGCGAGACCGGGGAGCTGTTTTTT. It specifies CASSLVRTSETGELFF. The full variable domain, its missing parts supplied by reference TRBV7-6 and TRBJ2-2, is GAGVSQSPRYKVTKRGQDVALRCDPISGHVSLYWYRQALGQGPEFLTYFNYEAQQDKSGLPNDRFSAERPEGSISTLTIQRTEQRDSAMYRCASSLVRTSETGELFFGEGSRLTVL.

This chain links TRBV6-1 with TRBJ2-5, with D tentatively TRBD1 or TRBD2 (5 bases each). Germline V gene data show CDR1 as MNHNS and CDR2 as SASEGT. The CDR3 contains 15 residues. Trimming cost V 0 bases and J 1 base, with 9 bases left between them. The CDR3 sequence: CASSEARGTQETQYF. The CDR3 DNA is TGTGCCAGCAGTGAAGCGAGGGGAACCCAAGAGACCCAGTACTTC.

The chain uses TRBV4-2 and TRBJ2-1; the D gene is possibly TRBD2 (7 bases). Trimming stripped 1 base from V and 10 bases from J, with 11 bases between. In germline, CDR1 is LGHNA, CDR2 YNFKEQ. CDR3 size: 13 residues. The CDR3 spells CASSQGGGEEQFF. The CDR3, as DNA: TGTGCCAGCAGCCAAGGGGGGGGCGAGGAGCAGTTCTTC.

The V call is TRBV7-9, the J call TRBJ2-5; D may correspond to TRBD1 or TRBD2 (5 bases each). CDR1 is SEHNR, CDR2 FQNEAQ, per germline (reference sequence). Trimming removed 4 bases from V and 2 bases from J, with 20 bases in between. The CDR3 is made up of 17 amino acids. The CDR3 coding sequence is TGTGCCAGCAGCTCCACACCGGGACCACGAAAACAAGAGACCCAGTACTTC. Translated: CASSSTPGPRKQETQYF.